Listed here are 21 T cell receptor beta chains from one sample, sequenced in a study of OX40 agonist ivuxolimab in advanced cancers. The method was immunoSEQ multiplex PCR; TCRdb's version includes in-frame clones alone and lacks a portion of them. The sample lists around 100,000 clones, approximately 89% occurring once. The starting material was CD4+ or CD8+ T cells sorted from blood, obtained in a trial of the OX40 agonist ivuxolimab. Receptor source: an adult with an advanced solid tumor such as melanoma, head and neck, liver or kidney cancer.

This clone was counted between two and nine times. The chain combines TRBV5-1 with TRBJ1-4, with a possible D match to TRBD1 (5 bases). Germline V gives CDR1 SGHRS, CDR2 YFSETQ. V was shortened by 2 bases and J by 6 bases, with 11 bases between the two germline ends. This CDR3 spans 14 amino acids. The CDR3 nucleotides read TGCGCCAGCAGCTTCGTCGGCAGGGATGAAAAACTGTTTTTT. As protein: CASSFVGRDEKLFF.

The chain has TRBV29-1 and TRBJ2-5; 10 bases are shared with TRBD1. The CDR3 extends over 14 amino acids. With V trimmed by 1 base and J by 3 bases, 2 bases remained unmatched. Germline loops: CDR1 SQVTM, CDR2 ANQGSEA. CDR3 loop: CSVEGGTGEETQYF. CDR3 nucleotides: TGCAGCGTTGAAGGGGGGACAGGGGAAGAGACCCAGTACTTC.

This rearrangement joins TRBV28 to TRBJ2-6; D is uncertain. The germline V and J ends were trimmed by 4 bases and 5 bases, with 18 bases remaining between them. Germline values: CDR1 MDHEN, CDR2 SYDVKM. This CDR3 is 17 amino acids long. The CDR3 here is CASSWCLTQSRANVLTF. CDR3 in DNA: TGTGCCAGCAGTTGGTGCTTGACACAAAGTCGGGCCAACGTCCTGACTTTC.

A word on this clone: A read error may account for a junction end that differs from germline. The gene calls are TRBV6-5 and TRBJ1-5; D not resolved. Germline V gene sequence: CDR1 MNHEY, CDR2 SVGAGI. The CDR3 runs to 13 residues. CDR3 nucleotide sequence: TGTGCCAGCAGCTACTTTAGTAGCCAGCCCCAGCATTTT. This gives the protein CASSYFSSQPQHF.

The chain uses TRBV5-1 and TRBJ2-1, with D possibly matching TRBD1 (8 bases). This CDR3 comprises 15 residues. CDR1 and CDR2 from the germline V gene are SGHRS and YFSETQ. The V end lost 8 bases, the J end lost 6 bases, and 21 bases lay between the germline ends. CDR3 DNA: TGCGCCAGTTATACAGGGGGAGGGTACTCCAATGAGCAGTTCTTC. Its translation is CASYTGGGYSNEQFF.

Concerning this clone: At the DNA level, this CDR3 is encoded by other sequences in the same sample as well. V gene TRBV30 combines with J gene TRBJ1-5; 7 bases line up with TRBD1. The ends lost 4 bases at V and 2 bases at J; junction bases unmatched: 2. This CDR3 contains 13 residues. Germline V gene data show CDR1 as GTSNPN and CDR2 as SVGIG (reference sequence). The chain's CDR3 is CAWKGTGNQPQHF. The CDR3 DNA sequence: TGTGCCTGGAAGGGGACAGGCAATCAGCCCCAGCATTTT.

The chain has TRBV27 and TRBJ2-1; 8 positions match TRBD2. V shed 5 bases and J 6 bases; nucleotides not matched to a gene: 15. CDR1 MNHEY and CDR2 SMNVEV come from the germline V gene (reference sequence). This CDR3 is built from 17 residues. Here the CDR3 DNA reads TGTGCCAGCAGTCTGGGACTAGTTCCCCACCGTGGCAATGAGCAGTTCTTC. Translating gives CASSLGLVPHRGNEQFF.

The chain carries TRBV7-3 and TRBJ2-1; D remains ambiguous. The V end lost 1 base, the J end lost 6 bases, and 10 bases lay between the germline ends. The CDR3 consists of 14 residues. The germline gives CDR1 SGHTA, CDR2 FQGTGA. The CDR3 sequence is CASSLIGLLNEQFF. CDR3 nucleotide sequence: TGTGCCAGCAGCTTAATCGGGCTGCTCAATGAGCAGTTCTTC.

The genes are TRBV6-6 and TRBJ1-2; 7 nucleotides line up with TRBD1. This CDR3 has 13 amino acids. CDR1 is MNHNY and CDR2 is SVGAGI in the germline V gene (reference sequence). Trimming removed 0 bases from V and 8 bases from J; junction bases left unmatched: 3. This CDR3 is CASSYSRGKGYTF. CDR3 bases: TGTGCCAGCAGTTACTCCAGGGGGAAGGGCTACACCTTC.

The chain combines TRBV19 with TRBJ2-1; D possibly corresponds to TRBD1 (5 bases). V was shortened by 7 bases and J by 5 bases, with 18 bases between the two germline ends. This CDR3 region has 15 residues. The germline V gene has CDR1 LNHDA and CDR2 SQIVND (reference sequence). CDR3 region: CASTLTVSGNNEQFF. CDR3 DNA sequence: TGTGCCAGTACCCTGACAGTTAGTGGGAACAATGAGCAGTTCTTC.

This clone showed up just a few times. CDR3 protein: CALYGDYRGEQYF. CDR3 sequence (DNA): TGTGCCTTATACGGGGACTATCGAGGCGAGCAGTACTTC. The V gene is TRBV30, the J gene TRBJ2-7; TRBD2 aligns across 7 bases. Unmatched junction bases numbered 12, after V lost 7 bases and J lost 6 bases. Germline V CDR1 and CDR2: GTSNPN, SVGIG (reference sequence). This CDR3 comprises 13 residues.

This clone was counted only a few times. The rearrangement uses TRBV5-1 and TRBJ1-4; maybe TRBD1 (5 bases). Trimming cost V 2 bases and J 6 bases, with 11 bases left between them. The CDR3 runs 14 residues. CDR1 and CDR2 (germline): SGHRS, YFSETQ. CDR3 residues: CASSFGTSDEKLFF. In DNA form, the CDR3 reads TGCGCCAGCAGCTTCGGGACGTCAGATGAAAAACTGTTTTTT.

This clone was observed a few times. The chain joins TRBV5-1 to TRBJ1-6; possibly TRBD1 for D (6 bases). The CDR3 runs 15 residues. Germline V gene sequence: CDR1 SGHRS, CDR2 YFSETQ. The V and J ends lost 0 bases and 11 bases respectively, with 15 bases between them. Here the CDR3 DNA reads TGCGCCAGCAGCTTGGCCGACATTTCAGGGGCACCCCTCCACTTT. Translated: CASSLADISGAPLHF.

The chain couples TRBV10-2 to TRBJ1-5, with a possible D match to TRBD1 (5 bases). This CDR3 spans 17 amino acids. Trimming shortened V by 10 bases and J by 1 base, and 23 bases separated the two germline ends. Germline V gene lookup returns CDR1 WSHSY and CDR2 SAAADI. The CDR3 sequence is CATARPIQGGSNQPQHF. The CDR3 DNA is TGCGCCACCGCTAGGCCCATCCAGGGAGGAAGCAATCAGCCCCAGCATTTT.

The chain carries TRBV5-1 and TRBJ2-6, with D possibly matching TRBD2 (5 bases). The CDR3 sequence is 15 residues long. Germline CDR1 SGHRS, CDR2 YFSETQ. The germline V and J ends were trimmed by 4 bases and 3 bases, with 11 bases remaining between them. CDR3 region: CASSLAFGGANVLTF. The CDR3 region has the DNA TGCGCCAGCAGCCTAGCCTTCGGTGGGGCCAACGTCCTGACTTTC.

This clone appeared a few times. The rearrangement links TRBV28 to TRBJ2-7; no clear D. The ends were cut back, 6 bases at V and 3 bases at J, with 3 bases in the middle. Germline lookup yields CDR1 MDHEN and CDR2 SYDVKM. This CDR3 spans 10 amino acids. CDR3 coding DNA: TGTGCCAGCAGCCTCTACGAGCAGTACTTC. Its protein is CASSLYEQYF. The full variable domain, in which reference TRBV28 and TRBJ2-7 provide the parts outside the CDR3, is DVKVTQSSRYLVKRTGEKVFLECVQDMDHENMFWYRQDPGLGLRLIYFSYDVKMKEKGDIPEGYSVSREKKERFSLILESASTNQTSMYLCASSLYEQYFGPGTRLTVT.

The chain couples TRBV30 to TRBJ1-2; D is uncertain. The germline CDR1 and CDR2 sequences are GTSNPN and SVGIG (reference sequence). This CDR3 spans 14 amino acids. Trimming removed 1 base at V and 2 bases at J, with 11 bases between. The CDR3 sequence is CAWSGERSNYGYTF. CDR3 nucleotide sequence: TGTGCCTGGAGTGGGGAGCGATCAAACTATGGCTACACCTTC.

This chain connects TRBV15 to TRBJ2-7; TRBD2 agrees at 8 bases. This CDR3 is 14 amino acids long. After removal of 3 bases from V and 4 bases from J, the junction contained 5 bases not matched to a gene. Germline loops: CDR1 LNHNV, CDR2 YYDKDF (reference sequence). CDR3 region: CATSRGLGRYEQYF. The CDR3 DNA sequence: TGTGCCACCAGCAGGGGACTAGGACGTTACGAGCAGTACTTC.

The V and J genes are TRBV7-9 and TRBJ2-1, with D unresolved. The germline V gene has CDR1 SEHNR and CDR2 FQNEAQ (reference sequence). V was shortened by 7 bases and J by 6 bases, with 19 bases between the two germline ends. CDR3 length: 15 residues. The CDR3 coding sequence is TGTGCCAGCACCCAATGGGCAGGACCAGGCAATGAGCAGTTCTTC. Protein sequence: CASTQWAGPGNEQFF.

The J gene is TRBJ2-1, the V gene TRBV5-6; D not resolved. This CDR3 is built from 15 residues. The germline V gene has CDR1 SGHDT and CDR2 YYEEEE. The V end lost 3 bases, the J end lost 0 bases, and 10 bases lay between the germline ends. Here the CDR3 DNA reads TGTGCCAGCAGCTCAACGGTTAGCTCCTACAATGAGCAGTTCTTC. Encoded protein: CASSSTVSSYNEQFF.

This clone was seen only once. The V call is TRBV13, the J call TRBJ2-7, with TRBD1 matching over 9 bases. V dropped 3 bases and J dropped 4; count of bases not matched to a gene: 4. The germline V gene has CDR1 PRHDT and CDR2 FYEKMQ (reference sequence). The CDR3 is made up of 14 amino acids. CDR3 nucleotide sequence: TGTGCCAGCAGCTTTACAGGGGGCTCGTACGAGCAGTACTTC. Amino acid sequence: CASSFTGGSYEQYF.